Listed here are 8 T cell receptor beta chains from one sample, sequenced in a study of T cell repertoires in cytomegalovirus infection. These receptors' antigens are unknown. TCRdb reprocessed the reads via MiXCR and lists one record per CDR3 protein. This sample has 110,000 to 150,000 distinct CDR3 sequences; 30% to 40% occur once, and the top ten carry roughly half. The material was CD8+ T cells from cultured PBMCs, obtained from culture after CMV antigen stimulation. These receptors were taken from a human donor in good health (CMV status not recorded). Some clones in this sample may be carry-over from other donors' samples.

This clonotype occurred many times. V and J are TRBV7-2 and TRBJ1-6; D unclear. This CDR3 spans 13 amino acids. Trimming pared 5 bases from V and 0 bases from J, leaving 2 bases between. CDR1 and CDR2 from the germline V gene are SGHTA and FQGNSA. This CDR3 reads CASSASYNSPLHF. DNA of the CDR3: TGTGCCAGCAGCGCCTCCTATAATTCACCCCTCCACTTT.

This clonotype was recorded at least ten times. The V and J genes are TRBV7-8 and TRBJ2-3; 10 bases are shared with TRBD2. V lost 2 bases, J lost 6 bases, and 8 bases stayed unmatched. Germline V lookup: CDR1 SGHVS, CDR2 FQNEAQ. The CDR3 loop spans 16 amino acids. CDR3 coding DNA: TGTGCCAGCAGCTTACGACTAGCGGGTCTTTCGGATACGCAGTATTTT. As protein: CASSLRLAGLSDTQYF.

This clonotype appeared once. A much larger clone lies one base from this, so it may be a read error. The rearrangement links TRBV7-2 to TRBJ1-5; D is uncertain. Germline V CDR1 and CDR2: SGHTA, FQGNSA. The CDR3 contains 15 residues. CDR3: CVSSLTVYSNQPQHF. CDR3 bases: TGTGTCAGCAGCTTAACGGTGTATAGCAATCAGCCCCAGCATTTT. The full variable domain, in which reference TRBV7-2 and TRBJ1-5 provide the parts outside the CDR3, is GAGVSQSPSNKVTEKGKDVELRCDPISGHTALYWYRQSLGQGLEFLIYFQGNSAPDKSGLPSDRFSAERTGGSVSTLTIQRTQQEDSAVYLCVSSLTVYSNQPQHFGDGTRLSIL.

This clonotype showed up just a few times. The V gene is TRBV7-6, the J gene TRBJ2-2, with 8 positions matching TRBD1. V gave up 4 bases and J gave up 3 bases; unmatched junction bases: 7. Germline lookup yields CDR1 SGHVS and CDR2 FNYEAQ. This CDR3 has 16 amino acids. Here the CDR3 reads CASSSHRGTDTGELFF. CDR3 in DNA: TGTGCCAGCAGCTCCCACAGGGGGACGGACACCGGGGAGCTGTTTTTT.

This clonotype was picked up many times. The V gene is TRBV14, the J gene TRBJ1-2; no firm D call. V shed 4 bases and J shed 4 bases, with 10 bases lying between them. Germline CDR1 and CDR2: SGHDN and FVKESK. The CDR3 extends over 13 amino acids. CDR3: CASSPGRRYGYTF. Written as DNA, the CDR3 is TGTGCCAGCAGCCCCGGTCGGCGCTATGGCTACACCTTC.

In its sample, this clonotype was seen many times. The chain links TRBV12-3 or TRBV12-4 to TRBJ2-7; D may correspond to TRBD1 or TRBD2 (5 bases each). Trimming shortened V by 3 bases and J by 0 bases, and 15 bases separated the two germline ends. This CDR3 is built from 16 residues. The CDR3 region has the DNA TGTGCCAGCAGTTTGGGACCACTAGGGAGCTCCTACGAGCAGTACTTC. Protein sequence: CASSLGPLGSSYEQYF.

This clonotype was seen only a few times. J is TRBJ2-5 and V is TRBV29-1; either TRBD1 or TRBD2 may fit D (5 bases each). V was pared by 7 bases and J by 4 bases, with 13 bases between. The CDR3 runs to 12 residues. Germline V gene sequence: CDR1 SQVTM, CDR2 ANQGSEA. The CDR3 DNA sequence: TGCAGCGCCCGGGACCTGGGAGAGACCCAGTACTTC. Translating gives CSARDLGETQYF.

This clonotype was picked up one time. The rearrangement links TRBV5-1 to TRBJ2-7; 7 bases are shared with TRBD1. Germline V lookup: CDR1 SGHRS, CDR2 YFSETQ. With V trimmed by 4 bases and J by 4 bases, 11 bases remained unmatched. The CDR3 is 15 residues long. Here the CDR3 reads CASSPRDSAMYEQYF. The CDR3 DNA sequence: TGCGCCAGCAGCCCAAGGGACAGCGCGATGTACGAGCAGTACTTC.